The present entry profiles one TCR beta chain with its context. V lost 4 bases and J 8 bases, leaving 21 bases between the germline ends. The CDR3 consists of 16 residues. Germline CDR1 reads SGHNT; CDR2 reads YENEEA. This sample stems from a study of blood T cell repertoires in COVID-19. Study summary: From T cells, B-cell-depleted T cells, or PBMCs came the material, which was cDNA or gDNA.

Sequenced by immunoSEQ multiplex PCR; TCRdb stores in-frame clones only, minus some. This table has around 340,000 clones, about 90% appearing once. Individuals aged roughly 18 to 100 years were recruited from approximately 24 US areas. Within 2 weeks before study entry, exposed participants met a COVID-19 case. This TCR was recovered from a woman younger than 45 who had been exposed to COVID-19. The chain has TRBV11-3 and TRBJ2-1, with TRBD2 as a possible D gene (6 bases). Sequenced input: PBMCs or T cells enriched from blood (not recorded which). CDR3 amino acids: CASSSPSRRATDEQFF. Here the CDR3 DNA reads TGTGCCAGCAGCTCCCCCAGCAGGAGGGCCACTGATGAGCAGTTCTTC.